A single sample is the source of the 22 T cell receptor beta chains below, sequenced in a study of blood T cell repertoires in COVID-19. The assay was immunoSEQ multiplex PCR, and TCRdb's table has in-frame clones only and misses some. The data hold 110,000 or so clones, with less than 90% observed a single time. The sample consisted of peripheral blood. These receptors all come from a woman aged 55-69 years with acute or convalescent COVID-19.

The CDR3 DNA reads as TGTGCCAGCAGCCTGAGAGGTCGCGGCAGCTCCTATAATTCACCCCTCCACTTT. Amino acid sequence: CASSLRGRGSSYNSPLHF. The J gene is TRBJ1-6, the V gene TRBV7-8, with D hard to call. This CDR3 has 18 amino acids. CDR1 and CDR2 from the germline V gene are SGHVS and FQNEAQ. V lost 5 bases to trimming and J lost 0 bases, with 17 bases between them.

The chain combines TRBV2 with TRBJ1-2, with 9 bases identical to TRBD1. The ends lost 6 bases at V and 8 bases at J; junction bases unmatched: 10. The CDR3 contains 14 residues. CDR1 is SNHLY and CDR2 is FYNNEI in the germline V gene. The CDR3, as DNA: TGTGCCAGCAGAGCCGGGACAGGGCGGATGGGCTACACCTTC. It translates to CASRAGTGRMGYTF. Supplemented by reference TRBV2 and TRBJ1-2, the full variable domain reads EPEVTQTPSHQVTQMGQEVILRCVPISNHLYFYWYRQILGQKVEFLVSFYNNEISEKSEIFDDQFSVERPDGSNFTLKIRSTKLEDSAMYFCASRAGTGRMGYTFGSGTRLTVV.

V and J are TRBV5-4 and TRBJ2-7; D gene ambiguous. Germline assignment: CDR1 SGHNT and CDR2 YYREEE (reference sequence). CDR3 length: 12 residues. V gave up 0 bases and J gave up 6 bases, with 7 bases separating them. The CDR3 loop reads CASSLGATEQYF. Here the CDR3 DNA reads TGTGCCAGCAGCTTGGGAGCAACCGAGCAGTACTTC.

The J gene is TRBJ1-2, the V gene TRBV10-3; 7 bases agree with TRBD1. The germline V gene has CDR1 ENHRY and CDR2 SYGVKD. After removal of 10 bases from V and 0 bases from J, the junction contained 11 bases not matched to a gene. This CDR3 region has 15 residues. As DNA, the CDR3 is TGTGCCACCGGGTCATGGGACAGAACTAACTATGGCTACACCTTC. Amino acid sequence: CATGSWDRTNYGYTF.

The chain joins TRBV7-9 to TRBJ1-2; 8 bases are shared with TRBD1. V gave up 5 bases and J gave up 7 bases; unmatched junction bases: 12. Germline lookup yields CDR1 SEHNR and CDR2 FQNEAQ (reference sequence). The CDR3 runs 15 residues. CDR3 bases: TGTGCCAGCAGCCCACGGGGACAGGTGTCTATTGGCTACACCTTC. Residues: CASSPRGQVSIGYTF. The full variable domain, rest sourced from reference TRBV7-9 and TRBJ1-2, is DTGVSQNPRHKITKRGQNVTFRCDPISEHNRLYWYRQTLGQGPEFLTYFQNEAQLEKSRLLSDRFSAERPKGSFSTLEIQRTEQGDSAMYLCASSPRGQVSIGYTFGSGTRLTVV.

The rearrangement links TRBV5-1 to TRBJ2-3; weak D call: TRBD2 (6 bases). The CDR3 is made up of 16 amino acids. CDR1 and CDR2 (germline): SGHRS, YFSETQ. The V gene lost 2 bases and the J gene lost 0 bases, with 13 bases spanning the gap. CDR3 DNA sequence: TGCGCCAGCAGCTTTGGTACGGGAGCTAGCACAGATACGCAGTATTTT. Translating it yields CASSFGTGASTDTQYF.

This chain links TRBV10-3 with TRBJ1-4, with TRBD1 matching over 8 bases. From germline, CDR1 is ENHRY and CDR2 SYGVKD. The CDR3 is made up of 13 amino acids. V was clipped by 8 bases and J by 5 bases; unmatched bases: 4. The DNA for the CDR3 is TGTGCCATCGGTACAGGGGGGAATGAAAAACTGTTTTTT. Amino acids: CAIGTGGNEKLFF.

In nucleotides, the CDR3 is TGTGCCAGCAGCGAAGGACGAGGGTTTTCGGATACTGAAAAACTGTTTTTT. As protein: CASSEGRGFSDTEKLFF. The gene calls are TRBV11-2 and TRBJ1-4; D unclear. The CDR3 contains 17 residues. CDR1 is SGHAT and CDR2 is FQNNGV in the germline V gene. The ends were cut back, 5 bases at V and 7 bases at J, with 23 bases in the middle.

The gene calls are TRBV28 and TRBJ2-1; tentative D call: TRBD2 (5 bases). The CDR3 is 15 residues long. Deletions cut 4 bases from V and 5 bases from J, with 15 bases between. Germline V lookup: CDR1 MDHEN, CDR2 SYDVKM. The CDR3 nucleotides are TGTGCCAGCAGTTCGTCAGGACTGGCCCACAATGAGCAGTTCTTC. Its translation: CASSSSGLAHNEQFF.

This rearrangement joins TRBV21-1 to TRBJ1-5. TRBV21-1 is tagged as a pseudogene. This CDR3 comprises 17 residues. CDR3 amino acids: CASKWPPRLNSNQPQHF. The CDR3 DNA is TGTGCCAGCAAGTGGCCACCGAGACTCAATAGCAATCAGCCCCAGCATTTT.

The chain links TRBV6-6 to TRBJ1-5; D remains unclear. This CDR3 comprises 17 residues. Trimming removed 5 bases at V and 3 bases at J, with 20 bases between. Germline lookup yields CDR1 MNHNY and CDR2 SVGAGI (reference sequence). CDR3 residues: CASSRRVGEIANQPQHF. The CDR3, as DNA: TGTGCCAGCAGTCGTAGGGTCGGGGAAATTGCCAATCAGCCCCAGCATTTT.

This clone came up once. Germline is not matched at one junction end, which may reflect a read error. The gene calls are TRBV2 and TRBJ2-1; D is undetermined. The CDR3 has 13 residues. CDR1 and CDR2 (germline): SNHLY, FYNNEI. CDR3 amino acids: CASSGWAGNQQFF. The CDR3 DNA follows: TGTGCCAGCAGTGGGTGGGCCGGCAATCAGCAGTTCTTC.

V gene TRBV19 combines with J gene TRBJ1-5; tentatively, D is TRBD1 (6 bases). Germline CDR1 is LNHDA and CDR2 is SQIVND (reference sequence). Trimming removed 5 bases at V and 5 bases at J, with 16 bases between. The CDR3 contains 15 residues. CDR3 sequence (DNA): TGTGCCAGTAGTCTAACGGACAGACCCTATCAGCCCCAGCATTTT. Protein: CASSLTDRPYQPQHF.

The chain has TRBV10-3 and TRBJ2-1, with 11 bases fitting TRBD1. This CDR3 region has 14 residues. Germline V gene data show CDR1 as ENHRY and CDR2 as SYGVKD. With 7 bases clipped from V and 9 bases from J, the junction kept 8 bases outside the gene matches. In DNA, the CDR3 is TGTGCCATCAAGTCCGGGACAGGGGGTGGTGAGCAGTTCTTC. Encoded protein: CAIKSGTGGGEQFF.

The chain combines TRBV7-9 with TRBJ1-1, with D possibly TRBD1 on 5 matching bases. Germline V gives CDR1 SEHNR, CDR2 FQNEAQ (reference sequence). The CDR3 has 16 residues. The V end lost 1 base, the J end lost 0 bases, and 12 bases lay between the germline ends. CDR3 in DNA: TGTGCCAGCAGCTTAGGGCAGGGCGTCATGAACACTGAAGCTTTCTTT. This sequence encodes CASSLGQGVMNTEAFF.

This clone was seen more than once but under ten times. V and J are TRBV28 and TRBJ1-2, with a tentative D call TRBD1 (5 bases). CDR3 length equals 15 residues. Trimming pared 3 bases from V and 0 bases from J, leaving 11 bases between. Germline V gene sequence: CDR1 MDHEN, CDR2 SYDVKM. CDR3 nucleotides: TGTGCCAGCAGTTTTCTCGGGGGGACTAACTATGGCTACACCTTC. Protein: CASSFLGGTNYGYTF.

In its sample, this clone was seen a few times. The V gene is TRBV3-1 (or the pseudogene TRBV3-2), the J gene TRBJ2-3, with 7 nucleotides matching TRBD2. Germline V gives CDR1 LGHDT, CDR2 YNNKEL (reference sequence). The CDR3 contains 13 residues. The V gene end was trimmed by 7 bases and the J gene end by 10 bases; junction bases not matched to a gene: 11. CDR3 DNA sequence: TGTGCCAGCACCCCGGGAGGCTTGTCCTCGCAGTATTTT. Amino acid sequence: CASTPGGLSSQYF.

Here the CDR3 reads CARSLARGKPGDTQYF. The CDR3 DNA sequence: TGTGCCAGAAGCTTGGCCAGGGGAAAACCGGGGGATACGCAGTATTTT. This chain joins TRBV5-3 and TRBJ2-3, with D maybe TRBD1 (6 bases). TRBV5-3 is given ORF status, its function remaining uncertain. Trimming took 0 bases from V and 6 from J, leaving 17 bases between them. The CDR3 runs 16 residues.

V and J are TRBV30 and TRBJ2-1; 7 bases align to TRBD2. Germline V gene lookup returns CDR1 GTSNPN and CDR2 SVGIG (reference sequence). This CDR3 contains 16 residues. V was clipped by 1 base and J by 1 base; unmatched bases: 7. CDR3 region: CAWSAATSLSYNEQFF. The CDR3 region has the DNA TGTGCCTGGAGTGCAGCGACTAGCTTATCCTACAATGAGCAGTTCTTC.

In DNA form, the CDR3 reads TGTGCCAGCACCTCTAGCGGGAGACGCTACGAGCAGTACTTC. This sequence encodes CASTSSGRRYEQYF. This chain connects TRBV27 to TRBJ2-7; 10 bases are shared with TRBD2. CDR3 length equals 14 residues. The V gene's germline CDR1 is MNHEY and CDR2 SMNVEV (reference sequence). V lost 7 bases to trimming and J lost 3 bases; unmatched junction nucleotides: 6.

This chain links TRBV3-1 (or the pseudogene TRBV3-2) with TRBJ1-1; TRBD1 might be the D (5 bases). Trimming removed 4 bases from V and 4 bases from J, with 13 bases in between. This CDR3 contains 14 residues. CDR1 and CDR2 from the germline V gene are LGHDT and YNNKEL (reference sequence). The CDR3 DNA follows: TGTGCCAGCAGCCCTCTGGCGGGGGTCACTGAAGCTTTCTTT. Translated, it gives CASSPLAGVTEAFF.

The rearrangement uses TRBV2 and TRBJ1-1, with D uncertain. CDR3 length: 10 residues. Germline CDR1 reads SNHLY; CDR2 reads FYNNEI. With 8 bases removed from V and 5 bases from J, the gap between germline ends came to 6 bases. CDR3: CASLTTEAFF. In DNA, the CDR3 is TGTGCCAGCCTTACTACTGAAGCTTTCTTT.